This paragraph reports one TCR beta chain. It was with 60 Vbeta and 13 Jbeta primers that the PCR ran. TCRdb keeps only in-frame clones here, not all; method: immunoSEQ multiplex PCR. The sample shows about 100,000 clones, roughly three quarters of them seen only once. This entry belongs to a study of cytomegalovirus exposure and HLA in healthy donors. The germline V gene encodes CDR1 MNHEY and CDR2 SVGAGI. V was pared by 10 bases and J by 2 bases, with 11 bases of the junction left unmatched. The CDR3 has 14 amino acids. The source material was PBMCs. This TCR derives from a woman aged 40-49 years in good health and CMV-seronegative. The chain couples TRBV6-5 to TRBJ2-7; 7 bases line up with TRBD2. CDR3 region: CATGERDPPYEQYF. CDR3 sequence (DNA): TGTGCCACCGGGGAGCGGGACCCGCCCTACGAGCAGTACTTC.